This record concerns one TCR beta chain sequence. Its antigen remains unknown. The sample originates from a study of cytomegalovirus exposure and HLA in healthy donors. General observations from the study: Many donors carried some public TCRs, although rarity characterized most TCR sequences. The study flagged approximately 180 TCR beta chains as cytomegalovirus-associated.

Assay: immunoSEQ multiplex PCR; the TCRdb copy retains only in-frame clones and omits some. The sample has roughly 330,000 clones; roughly 87% are singletons. The V segment lost 4 bases and the J segment 4 bases; nucleotides outside the gene matches: 4. The germline CDR1 and CDR2 sequences are SGDLS and YYNGEE. The CDR3 totals 15 residues. This TCR was recovered from a woman aged 25 to 45 in good health and CMV-seropositive. The gene calls are TRBV9 and TRBJ2-3; 12 bases match TRBD2. The sample taken for sequencing was PBMCs. CDR3 sequence: CASSTRLAGADTQYF. The CDR3 region has the DNA TGTGCCAGCAGCACCCGACTAGCGGGAGCAGATACGCAGTATTTT.